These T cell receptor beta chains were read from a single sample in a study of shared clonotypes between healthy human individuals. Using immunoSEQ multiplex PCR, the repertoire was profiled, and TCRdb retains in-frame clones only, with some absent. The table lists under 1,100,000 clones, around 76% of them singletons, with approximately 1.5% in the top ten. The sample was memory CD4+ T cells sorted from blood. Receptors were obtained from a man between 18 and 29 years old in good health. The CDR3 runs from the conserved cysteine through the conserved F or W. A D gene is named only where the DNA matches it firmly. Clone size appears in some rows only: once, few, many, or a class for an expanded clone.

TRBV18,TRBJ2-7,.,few,TGTGCCAGCTCCCCTTCCTACGGACAGACGAGTGAGCAGTACTTC,CASSPSYGQTSEQYF
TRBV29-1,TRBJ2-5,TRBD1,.,TGCAGCGTTGAAGGTACCGGGACAGGGACCAAAGAGACCCAGTACTTC,CSVEGTGTGTKETQYF
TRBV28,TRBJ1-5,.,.,TGTGCCAGCAGTTCCCCCGGCAGGTTCGATGGCAATCAGCCCCAGCATTTT,CASSSPGRFDGNQPQHF
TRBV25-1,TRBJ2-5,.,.,TGTGCCAGCAGTGAACAGGGGAGGCACGAGACCCAGTACTTC,CASSEQGRHETQYF
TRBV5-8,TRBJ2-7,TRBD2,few,TGTGCCAGCAGCTCGGGGGGACTAGCGTCTTCCTACGAGCAGTACTTC,CASSSGGLASSYEQYF
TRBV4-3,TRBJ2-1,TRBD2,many,TGCGCCAGCAGCCAAGATGTGACGACTAGCAGGGAGCAGTTCTTC,CASSQDVTTSREQFF
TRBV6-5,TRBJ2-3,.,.,TGTGCCAGCCATTCGGGGTTCGGAGGGGTTTCGCAGTATTTT,CASHSGFGGVSQYF
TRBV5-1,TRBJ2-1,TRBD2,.,TGCGCCAGCAGCAGTAGCGGGAACTACAATGAGCAGTTCTTC,CASSSSGNYNEQFF
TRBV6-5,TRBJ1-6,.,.,TGTGCCAGCAGTTACTCCATCTCTGGATTCGTGTCACCCCTCCACTTT,CASSYSISGFVSPLHF
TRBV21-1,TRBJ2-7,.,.,TGTGCCGGAAGGGACAGGGACTACGAGCAGTACTTC,CAGRDRDYEQYF
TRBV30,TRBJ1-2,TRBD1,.,TGTGCCTGGAGTGAAAGACCGGGACAGGGTCCTCGCTATGGCTACACCTTC,CAWSERPGQGPRYGYTF
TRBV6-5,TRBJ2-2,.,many,TGTGCCAGCAAATGGGGCGCCGGGGAGCTGTTTTTT,CASKWGAGELFF
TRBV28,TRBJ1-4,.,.,TGTGCCAGCAGTTTATTGAATGGGGAGGGTGAAAAACTGTTTTTT,CASSLLNGEGEKLFF
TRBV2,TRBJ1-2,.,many,TGTGCCGGAGCTAGGGTGGGAGGCTATGGCTACACCTTC,CAGARVGGYGYTF
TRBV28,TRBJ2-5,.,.,TGTGCCAGCTCAGGCCGGTGGACCCAGTACTTC,CASSGRWTQYF
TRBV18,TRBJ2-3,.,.,TGTGCCAGCTCAGCCCAGGAGGATACGCAGTATTTT,CASSAQEDTQYF
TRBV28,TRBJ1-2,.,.,TGTGCCAGCAGTTTACAGGCAGGGAACTATGGCTACACCTTC,CASSLQAGNYGYTF
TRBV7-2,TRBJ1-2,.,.,TGTGCCAGCAGCTTAGGAGGCAGGGGCTATGGCTACACCTTC,CASSLGGRGYGYTF
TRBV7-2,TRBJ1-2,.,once,TGTGCCAGCAGCTTAGAATGGTTGGGCTATGGCTACACCTTC,CASSLEWLGYGYTF
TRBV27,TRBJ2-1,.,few,TGTGCCAGCAGTTTATTTGGTACGGCAAATGAGCAGTTCTTC,CASSLFGTANEQFF
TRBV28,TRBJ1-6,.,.,TGTGCCAGCAGGCCCGCACAGAATTCACCCCTCCACTTT,CASRPAQNSPLHF
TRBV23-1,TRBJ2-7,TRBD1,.,TGCGCCAGCTACCGGGACAGGGTGAAAGAGCAGTACTTC,CASYRDRVKEQYF
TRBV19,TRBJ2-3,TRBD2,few,TGTGCCAGTAGCCTATCGCTAGCGGGAGGTTCGGGAAATACGCAGTATTTT,CASSLSLAGGSGNTQYF
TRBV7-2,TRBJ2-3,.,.,TGTGCCAGCAGCTTAAGGGTCGGGTCTCCAGATACGCAGTATTTT,CASSLRVGSPDTQYF
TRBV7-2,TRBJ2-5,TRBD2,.,TGTGCCAGCAGCCCACATAGCGGGTTACAAGAGACCCAGTACTTC,CASSPHSGLQETQYF
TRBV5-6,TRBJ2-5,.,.,TGTGCCAGCAGCTTGAACCAGGAGACCCAGTACTTC,CASSLNQETQYF
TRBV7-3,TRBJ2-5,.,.,TGTGCCAGCAGCGTCGGGAGTGGGGAGACCCAGTACTTC,CASSVGSGETQYF
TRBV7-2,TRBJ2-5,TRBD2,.,TGTGCCAGCAGCTTACAGGGCGGCAGGGAGGGAGAGACCCAGTACTTC,CASSLQGGREGETQYF
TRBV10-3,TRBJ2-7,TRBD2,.,TGTGCCATCAGTGAGTCGCTGACGGGAGGTTTCTACGAGCAGTACTTC,CAISESLTGGFYEQYF
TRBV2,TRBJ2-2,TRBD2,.,TGTGCCAGCAGAGGGACTAGCGGAAACACCGGGGAGCTGTTTTTT,CASRGTSGNTGELFF
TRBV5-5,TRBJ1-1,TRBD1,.,TGTGCCAGCAGCACCGGGACAGGGAAGGGTGACACTGAAGCTTTCTTT,CASSTGTGKGDTEAFF
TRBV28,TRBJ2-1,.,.,TGTGCCAGCAGGCCCGGGCTTTCCAACAATGAGCAGTTCTTC,CASRPGLSNNEQFF
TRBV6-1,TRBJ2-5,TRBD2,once,TGTGCCAGCAGGACCGACCCCGGGAGGGGAGAGACCCAGTACTTC,CASRTDPGRGETQYF
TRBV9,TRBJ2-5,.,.,TGTGCCAGCAGCCCTCTGGGGGGAGAGACCCAGTACTTC,CASSPLGGETQYF
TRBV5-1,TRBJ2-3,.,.,TGCGCCAGCAGCCGGGTTACGGGAGAAGATACGCAGTATTTT,CASSRVTGEDTQYF
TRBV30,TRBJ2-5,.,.,TGTGCCCTCGAGGTGGAGACCCAGTACTTC,CALEVETQYF
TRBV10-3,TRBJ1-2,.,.,TGTGCTATCAGCCCCGGAGGAGGGAACTATGGCTACACCTTC,CAISPGGGNYGYTF
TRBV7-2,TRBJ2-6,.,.,TGTGCCAGTGAGGAGGGCTCTGGGGCCAACGTCCTGACTTTC,CASEEGSGANVLTF
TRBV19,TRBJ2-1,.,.,TGTGCCAGTAGGAGCCACGGGGGCTGGCGTAATGAGCAGTTCTTC,CASRSHGGWRNEQFF
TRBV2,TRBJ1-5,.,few,TGTGCCAGCAGCCCTGACAGTAGCAATCAGCCCCAGCATTTT,CASSPDSSNQPQHF
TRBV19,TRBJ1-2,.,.,TGTGCCAGTAGTCCCGGGCAGGGCCCCTATGGCTACACCTTC,CASSPGQGPYGYTF
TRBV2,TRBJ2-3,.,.,TGTGCCAGCAGCTCGACAGGTTTGGGCACAGATACGCAGTATTTT,CASSSTGLGTDTQYF
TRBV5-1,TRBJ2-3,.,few,TGCGCCAGCAGCTTGGCGGGTAGAACCCACACAGATACGCAGTATTTT,CASSLAGRTHTDTQYF
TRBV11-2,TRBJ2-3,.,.,TGTGCCAGCAGCCGGGACTCTTCATTATCAGATACGCAGTATTTT,CASSRDSSLSDTQYF
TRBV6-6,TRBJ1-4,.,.,TGTGCCAGCAGGACGGGGCCAGGGGCTAATGAAAAACTGTTTTTT,CASRTGPGANEKLFF
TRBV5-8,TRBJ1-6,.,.,TGTGCCAGCAGCTTAAATGGGAACTCCTATAATTCACCCCTCCACTTT,CASSLNGNSYNSPLHF
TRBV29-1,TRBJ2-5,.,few,TGCAGCGCCCTAATAAGGACAGAGACCCAGTACTTC,CSALIRTETQYF
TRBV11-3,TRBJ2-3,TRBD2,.,TGTGCCACCTCACTAGCGGGGGACACAGATACGCAGTATTTT,CATSLAGDTDTQYF
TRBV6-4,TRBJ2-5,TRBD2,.,TGTGCCAGCAGTGAGCGCGGGAGAGCGGGAGAGACCCAGTACTTC,CASSERGRAGETQYF
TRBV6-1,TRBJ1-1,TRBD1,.,TGTGCCAGCAGTCAATCACAGGGGGCGCGGACTGAAGCTTTCTTT,CASSQSQGARTEAFF
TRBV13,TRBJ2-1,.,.,TGTGCCAGCAGGGACTTTAACAATGAGCAGTTCTTC,CASRDFNNEQFF
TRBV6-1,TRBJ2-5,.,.,TGTGCCAGCAGTGTTGGTGGGAGGAAGGGAGAGACCCAGTACTTC,CASSVGGRKGETQYF
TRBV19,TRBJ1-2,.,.,TGTGCCAGTAGCAACAGGGTAATGAGCTATGGCTACACCTTC,CASSNRVMSYGYTF
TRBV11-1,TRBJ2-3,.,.,TGTGCCAGCAGCTCCAGGGTCTCAGATACGCAGTATTTT,CASSSRVSDTQYF
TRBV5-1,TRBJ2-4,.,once,TGCGCCAGCTCCCTCGACCCCAAAAACATTCAGTACTTC,CASSLDPKNIQYF